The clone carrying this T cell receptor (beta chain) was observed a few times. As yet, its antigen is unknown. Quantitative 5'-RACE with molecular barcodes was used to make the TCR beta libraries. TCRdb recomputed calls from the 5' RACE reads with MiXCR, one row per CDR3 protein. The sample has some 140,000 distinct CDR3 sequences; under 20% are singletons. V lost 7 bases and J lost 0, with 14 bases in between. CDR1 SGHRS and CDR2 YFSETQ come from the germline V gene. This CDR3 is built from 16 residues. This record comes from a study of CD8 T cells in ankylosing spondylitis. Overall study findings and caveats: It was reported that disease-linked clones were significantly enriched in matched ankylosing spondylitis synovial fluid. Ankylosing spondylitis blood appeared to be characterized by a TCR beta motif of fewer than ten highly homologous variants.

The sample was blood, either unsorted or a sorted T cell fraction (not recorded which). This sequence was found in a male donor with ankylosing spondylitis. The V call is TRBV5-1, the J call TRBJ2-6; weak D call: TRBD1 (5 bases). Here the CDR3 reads CASYGDSHSGANVLTF. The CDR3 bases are TGCGCCAGCTACGGAGACAGCCACTCTGGGGCCAACGTCCTGACTTTC.